The TCR beta chain under discussion was sequenced for a study of T cells in Graves' hyperthyroidism and ophthalmopathy. Amplification of TCR beta CDR3 regions was performed using RNA transcripts as template. Initially, a first-round RT-PCR of the TCR CDR3 employed the HTBI primer set. TCRdb re-derived calls from the multiplex PCR reads in MiXCR, one entry per CDR3 protein. The repertoire holds about 350,000 distinct CDR3 sequences, about a sixth seen once, with 15% to 17% in the top ten. For the diagnoses, clinical symptoms, serum thyroxine and TRAb, thyroid ultrasound and orbital computed tomography were used. This CDR3 has 14 residues. With 4 bases removed from V and 4 bases from J, the gap between germline ends came to 15 bases. The germline V gene has CDR1 SGHRS and CDR2 YFSETQ.

The V and J genes are TRBV5-1 and TRBJ2-7; the D is unclear. The origin of this receptor is a woman aged 40 to 50 with Graves' ophthalmopathy. Material for sequencing was blood. CDR3 sequence: CASSPYLQVYEQYF. The CDR3 nucleotides are TGCGCCAGCAGCCCCTACCTACAAGTTTACGAGCAGTACTTC.